This entry features one T cell receptor (beta chain) sequence. Here immunoSEQ multiplex PCR was the method, and the copy in TCRdb shows in-frame clones only, minus some. This table has about 130,000 clones, around 87% appearing once. The sample comes from a study of blood T cell repertoires in COVID-19. The receptor's source is a woman aged 60-75 years with acute or convalescent COVID-19. The sequenced material came from peripheral blood.

The CDR3 DNA sequence: TGTGCCAGCAGTGGTGGACAGAAGAATTCACCCCTCCACTTT. Translating gives CASSGGQKNSPLHF. The chain links TRBV28 to TRBJ1-6; perhaps TRBD1 as D (6 bases). Germline values: CDR1 MDHEN, CDR2 SYDVKM. The CDR3 consists of 14 residues. V was cut by 5 bases and J by 7 bases, with 12 bases left in between.